The 11 T cell receptor beta chains below come from one sample, sequenced in a study of T cells in localized non-small cell lung cancer. This table comes from immunoSEQ multiplex PCR, and its TCRdb copy is limited to in-frame clones, with some not included. The sample yields fewer than 35,000 clones, 85% to 90% seen once. Sequenced material: peripheral blood, taken before any cancer treatment. The receptors derive from an older female donor with stage I lung adenocarcinoma.

V is TRBV5-4 and J is TRBJ2-5; D may match TRBD1 or TRBD2 (6 bases each). Germline CDR1 is SGHNT and CDR2 is YYREEE (reference sequence). This CDR3 has 14 residues. V lost 0 bases to trimming and J lost 4 bases, with 10 bases between them. The CDR3 DNA follows: TGTGCCAGCAGCTTGGCGGGGGCCCGAGAGACCCAGTACTTC. Protein sequence: CASSLAGARETQYF.

The chain links TRBV11-2 to TRBJ2-1; TRBD2 matches 11 bases. The CDR3 runs to 16 residues. The V gene's germline CDR1 is SGHAT and CDR2 FQNNGV. The J segment lost 3 bases and the V segment lost 3 bases, leaving 4 bases of the junction unmatched. CDR3 amino acids: CASSFRLAGHYNEQFF. Written as DNA, the CDR3 is TGTGCCAGCAGCTTCCGACTAGCGGGACACTACAATGAGCAGTTCTTC.

This sequence joins TRBV10-1 and TRBJ2-5, with a tentative D call TRBD2 (5 bases). This CDR3 comprises 14 residues. Trimming removed 10 bases at V and 0 bases at J, with 15 bases between. The germline gives CDR1 WNHNN, CDR2 SYGVQD (reference sequence). The DNA of the CDR3 is TGCGCCAACCTACTAGACCGTGACCAAGAGACCCAGTACTTC. Translated, it gives CANLLDRDQETQYF.

The rearrangement links TRBV4-3 to TRBJ2-5; the match to TRBD2 covers 12 bases. The V and J ends lost 0 bases and 5 bases, in that order; junction bases with no gene match: 13. CDR3 size: 19 residues. Per germline, CDR1 LGHNA and CDR2 YSLEER. CDR3 sequence (DNA): TGCGCCAGCAGCCAAGACAAACTAGCGGGAGGTACCCCCGGGGAGACCCAGTACTTC. It codes for CASSQDKLAGGTPGETQYF.

In its sample, this clone was seen once. The V call is TRBV11-2, the J call TRBJ2-1; 7 bases line up with TRBD1. The V and J ends lost 5 bases and 4 bases, in that order; junction bases with no gene match: 11. Germline values: CDR1 SGHAT, CDR2 FQNNGV. CDR3 length: 16 residues. CDR3 sequence: CASSVNRDSPYNEQFF. The CDR3 DNA reads as TGTGCCAGCAGCGTCAACCGGGACAGCCCATACAATGAGCAGTTCTTC.

This chain links TRBV6-5 with TRBJ1-2; D is uncertain. CDR3 length equals 13 residues. Germline V CDR1 and CDR2: MNHEY, SVGAGI. V lost 2 bases and J lost 8, with 12 bases in between. This CDR3 reads CASSYLGGTGYTF. CDR3 nucleotide sequence: TGTGCCAGCAGTTACCTGGGAGGTACCGGCTACACCTTC.

V and J are TRBV7-2 and TRBJ2-1, with D tentatively TRBD1 (8 bases). The CDR3 sequence is 15 residues long. Trimming removed 6 bases at V and 3 bases at J, with 15 bases between. Per the germline V gene, CDR1 is SGHTA and CDR2 is FQGNSA. In nucleotides, the CDR3 is TGTGCCAGCAGGTTACAGGGGGGGATCTACAATGAGCAGTTCTTC. It is translated as CASRLQGGIYNEQFF. Full variable domain (missing parts from reference TRBV7-2 and TRBJ2-1): GAGVSQSPSNKVTEKGKDVELRCDPISGHTALYWYRQSLGQGLEFLIYFQGNSAPDKSGLPSDRFSAERTGGSVSTLTIQRTQQEDSAVYLCASRLQGGIYNEQFFGPGTRLTVL.

The chain combines TRBV7-2 with TRBJ2-7; 12 positions match TRBD2. Germline V gene sequence: CDR1 SGHTA, CDR2 FQGNSA. Trimming cost V 6 bases and J 6 bases; bases outside gene matches: 9. The CDR3 is 15 residues long. CDR3 region: CASSDRTSGNGEQYF. CDR3 sequence (DNA): TGTGCCAGCAGTGACAGGACTAGCGGGAACGGCGAGCAGTACTTC. The whole variable domain, remainder taken from reference TRBV7-2 and TRBJ2-7, is GAGVSQSPSNKVTEKGKDVELRCDPISGHTALYWYRQSLGQGLEFLIYFQGNSAPDKSGLPSDRFSAERTGGSVSTLTIQRTQQEDSAVYLCASSDRTSGNGEQYFGPGTRLTVT.

The chain carries TRBV7-2 and TRBJ1-1; 7 nucleotides align to TRBD1. V lost 4 bases, J lost 8 bases, and 10 bases stayed unmatched. The CDR3 loop spans 14 amino acids. Germline CDR1 is SGHTA and CDR2 is FQGNSA. CDR3 nucleotide sequence: TGTGCCAGCAGCTCCTACCCGGGACAGCAAGAAGCTTTCTTT. Translation: CASSSYPGQQEAFF.

V gene TRBV15 combines with J gene TRBJ1-5; no reliable D call. The CDR3 has 14 residues. V lost 1 base, J lost 6 bases, and 10 bases lay in between. Germline V gene sequence: CDR1 LNHNV, CDR2 YYDKDF (reference sequence). The CDR3, as DNA: TGTGCCACCAGCAGAGGGGTTCTGAGTCAGCCCCAGCATTTT. Protein product: CATSRGVLSQPQHF.

This rearrangement joins TRBV19 to TRBJ2-3, with TRBD2 matching 12 bases. The CDR3 runs to 16 residues. J lost 1 base, V lost 4 bases, and 3 bases had no gene match. Per germline, CDR1 LNHDA and CDR2 SQIVND (reference sequence). CDR3 bases: TGTGCCAGTAGTAGACTAGCGGGGGAAGGCACAGATACGCAGTATTTT. Translating gives CASSRLAGEGTDTQYF.